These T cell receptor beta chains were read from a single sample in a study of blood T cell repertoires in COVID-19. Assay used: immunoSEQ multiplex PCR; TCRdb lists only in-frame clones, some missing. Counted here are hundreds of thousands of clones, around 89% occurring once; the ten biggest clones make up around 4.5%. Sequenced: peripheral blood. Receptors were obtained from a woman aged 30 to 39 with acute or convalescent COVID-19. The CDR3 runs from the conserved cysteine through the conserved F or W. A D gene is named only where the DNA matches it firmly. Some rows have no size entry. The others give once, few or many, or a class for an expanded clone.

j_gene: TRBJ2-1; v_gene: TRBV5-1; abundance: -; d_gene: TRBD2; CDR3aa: CASSFGIAGGPDNEQFF; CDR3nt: TGCGCCAGCAGCTTCGGAATAGCGGGGGGGCCTGACAATGAGCAGTTCTTC
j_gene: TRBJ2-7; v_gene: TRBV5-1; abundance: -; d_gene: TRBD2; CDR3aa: CASSSASGGALDEQYF; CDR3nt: TGCGCCAGCAGCTCCGCTAGCGGGGGGGCCTTGGACGAGCAGTACTTC
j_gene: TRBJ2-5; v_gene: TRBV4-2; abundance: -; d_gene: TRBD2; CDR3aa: CASSQTSGEETQYF; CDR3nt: TGTGCCAGCAGCCAGACTAGCGGGGAAGAGACCCAGTACTTC
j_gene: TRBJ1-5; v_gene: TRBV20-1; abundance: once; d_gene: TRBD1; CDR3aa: CSASRDPGQSFSNQPQHF; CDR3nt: TGCAGTGCTAGTCGGGATCCGGGACAGAGCTTTAGCAATCAGCCCCAGCATTTT
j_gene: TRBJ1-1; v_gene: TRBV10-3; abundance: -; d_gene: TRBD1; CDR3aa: CAISGDRSSAFF; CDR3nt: TGTGCCATCAGTGGGGACAGGAGCTCGGCTTTCTTT
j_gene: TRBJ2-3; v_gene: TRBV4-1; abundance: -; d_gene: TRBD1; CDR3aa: CASSASPIRDSSTDTQYF; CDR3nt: TGCGCCAGCAGCGCAAGTCCAATCCGGGACAGTAGCACAGATACGCAGTATTTT
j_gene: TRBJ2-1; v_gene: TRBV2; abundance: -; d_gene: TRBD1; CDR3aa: CASRPGQGWNEQFF; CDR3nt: TGTGCCAGCAGACCGGGACAGGGTTGGAATGAGCAGTTCTTC
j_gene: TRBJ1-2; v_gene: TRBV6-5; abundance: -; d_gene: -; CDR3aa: CASSPFITGEGYTF; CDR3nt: TGTGCCAGCAGTCCGTTCATAACAGGAGAAGGCTACACCTTC
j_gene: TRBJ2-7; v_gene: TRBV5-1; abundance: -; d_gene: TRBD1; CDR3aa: CASSLQGQFYEQYF; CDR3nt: TGCGCCAGCAGCCTACAGGGACAGTTTTACGAGCAGTACTTC
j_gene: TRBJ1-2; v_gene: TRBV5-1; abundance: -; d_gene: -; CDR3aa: CASSQKGSGGYTF; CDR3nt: TGCGCCAGCAGCCAGAAGGGAAGCGGTGGCTACACCTTC
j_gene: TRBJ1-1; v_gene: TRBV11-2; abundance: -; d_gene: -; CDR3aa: CASSLDVNTEAFF; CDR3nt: TGTGCCAGCAGCTTAGACGTGAACACTGAAGCTTTCTTT
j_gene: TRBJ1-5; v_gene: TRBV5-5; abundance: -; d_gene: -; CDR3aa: CASSPNSGQNQPQHF; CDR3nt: TGTGCCAGCAGCCCGAATAGCGGACAAAATCAGCCCCAGCATTTT
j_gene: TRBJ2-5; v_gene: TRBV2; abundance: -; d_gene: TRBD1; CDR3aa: CATGVPDRGQETQYF; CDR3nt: TGTGCCACGGGGGTACCTGACAGGGGTCAAGAGACCCAGTACTTC
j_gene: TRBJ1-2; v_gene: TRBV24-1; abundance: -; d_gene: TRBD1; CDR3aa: CATSDPNLTGNYGYTF; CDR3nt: TGTGCCACCAGTGACCCAAACCTGACAGGGAACTATGGCTACACCTTC
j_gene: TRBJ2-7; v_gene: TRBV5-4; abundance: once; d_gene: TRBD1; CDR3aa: CASSLGQGEQYF; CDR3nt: TGTGCCAGCAGCTTGGGACAGGGAGAGCAGTACTTC
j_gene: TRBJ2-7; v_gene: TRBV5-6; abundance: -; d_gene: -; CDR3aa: CASSQGSSYEQYF; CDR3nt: TGTGCCAGCAGCCAGGGTAGCTCCTACGAGCAGTACTTC
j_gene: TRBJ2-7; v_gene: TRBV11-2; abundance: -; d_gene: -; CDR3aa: CAIGDSYEQYF; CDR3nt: TGTGCCATCGGGGATTCCTACGAGCAGTACTTC